The rows below give T cell receptor beta chains drawn from one sample of a study of cytomegalovirus exposure and HLA in healthy donors. Clones were read by immunoSEQ multiplex PCR, and TCRdb kept only the in-frame ones, dropping some. The profile shows around 110,000 clones, around 81% of them singletons. What was sequenced was PBMCs. These receptors came from a woman between 25 and 40 years old in good health and CMV-seronegative. CDR3s include the opening cysteine and the closing phenylalanine or tryptophan. The D gene is left open where the match is weak. Some rows have no size entry. The others give once, few or many, or a class for an expanded clone.

v_gene	j_gene	abundance	d_gene	CDR3nt	CDR3aa
TRBV19	TRBJ1-4	NA	NA	TGTGCCACCTCGACAGCAACTAATGAAAAACTGTTTTTT	CATSTATNEKLFF
TRBV27	TRBJ2-7	NA	TRBD1	TGTGCCAGCAGTTTATGGACCAGGACAGGGGGGGCCTACGAGCAGTACTTC	CASSLWTRTGGAYEQYF
TRBV7-2	TRBJ1-5	NA	NA	TGTGCCAGCAGCTTAGGTTCTGGAGTAAATCAGCCCCAGCATTTT	CASSLGSGVNQPQHF
TRBV6-1	TRBJ1-4	NA	TRBD1	TGTGCCAGCAGCAACAGGGGTGGAACTAATGAAAAACTGTTTTTT	CASSNRGGTNEKLFF
TRBV28	TRBJ2-7	NA	NA	TGTGCCAGCAGAGGACAAAACACCTACGAGCAGTACTTC	CASRGQNTYEQYF
TRBV19	TRBJ1-2	NA	NA	TGTGCCAGTAGTCCCGACGGGGGTATCGGCTATGGCTACACCTTC	CASSPDGGIGYGYTF
TRBV2	TRBJ1-4	NA	NA	TGTGCCAGCAGTGACAGGGTAACTAATGAAAAACTGTTTTTT	CASSDRVTNEKLFF
TRBV25-1	TRBJ2-2	few	NA	TGTGCCAGCAGTGTGGGACAACGAACCGGGGAGCTGTTTTTT	CASSVGQRTGELFF
TRBV7-9	TRBJ2-3	NA	TRBD1	TGTTCCAGCAGCTTACCAGGGGGCAAAGATACGCAGTATTTT	CSSSLPGGKDTQYF
TRBV7-2	TRBJ2-1	NA	TRBD2	TGTGCCAGCAGCTTAGCGGGACTAGGGGGAAGCTCCTACAATGAGCAGTTCTTC	CASSLAGLGGSSYNEQFF
TRBV27	TRBJ2-4	NA	TRBD2	TGTGCCAGCAGTTCCCCGACTAGCGGGAGAACCGCCAAAAACATTCAGTACTTC	CASSSPTSGRTAKNIQYF
TRBV7-9	TRBJ1-4	NA	NA	TGTGCCAGCAGCTTACGGCACGACAGCCTACCGAATGAAAAACTGTTTTTT	CASSLRHDSLPNEKLFF